The 27 T cell receptor beta chains given below trace back to one sample, sequenced in a study of Ad26.COV2.S vaccination and SARS-CoV-2 variants (dated by TCRdb to the early 2020s). The receptor library was made with the immunoSEQ multiplex PCR assay. What TCRdb holds here is the immuneACCESS table cut down to in-frame rearrangements. Part of the clones is not present; checked against another copy, under half of the missing clones reflect an unresolved V gene, and the others are unexplained. Here the sample has some 520,000 clones; 87% occur a single time. In total, the top ten clones hold around 13% of the sample. The treatment or condition label corresponds to: roughly 19 received Ad26.COV2.S at low or high dose, single or two shots; about 5 received placebo; per-sample allocation not given. Repertoires of vaccine and placebo recipients were sequenced from samples collected on day 63 after the first injection.

The input for sequencing was peripheral blood, taken in a trial of Ad26.COV2.S vaccine versus placebo. Receptors were obtained from a person between 18 and 59 years old who received the Ad26.COV2.S COVID-19 vaccine or a placebo.

This clone was seen a few times. A junction end diverges from the germline sequence, so it may reflect a read error. V and J are TRBV7-9 and TRBJ2-7; TRBD2 aligns across 9 bases. Germline lookup yields CDR1 SEHNR and CDR2 FQNEAQ (reference sequence). CDR3 length: 14 amino acids. CDR3 bases: TGTGCCAGCAGCATAGCGGGAGTCCTCAACGAGCAGTACTTC. This codes for CASSIAGVLNEQYF.

The chain uses TRBV6-2 or TRBV6-3 and TRBJ2-7; the match to TRBD2 covers 7 bases. Per germline, CDR1 MNHEY and CDR2 SVGEGT. V was clipped by 5 bases and J by 3 bases; unmatched bases: 16. The CDR3 has 17 residues. In DNA, the CDR3 is TGTGCCAGCAGTAACCCGTCAACCCCTAGCGGCAGCTACGAGCAGTACTTC. It specifies CASSNPSTPSGSYEQYF.

The chain carries TRBV19 and TRBJ1-2, with TRBD1 matching over 8 bases. V was pared by 11 bases and J by 6 bases, with 14 bases of the junction left unmatched. Germline V gives CDR1 LNHDA, CDR2 SQIVND (reference sequence). This CDR3 spans 14 amino acids. CDR3 coding DNA: TGTGCCGCCAGGGGGCGACAACCAAGGCATGGCTACACCTTC. As protein: CAARGRQPRHGYTF.

The rearrangement links TRBV30 to TRBJ2-2; D is unresolved. Trimming pared 8 bases from V and 6 bases from J, leaving 7 bases between. There are 10 residues in the CDR3. CDR1 is GTSNPN, CDR2 SVGIG, per germline (reference sequence). CDR3 residues: CATGAGELFF. Written as DNA, the CDR3 is TGTGCCACTGGGGCCGGGGAGCTGTTTTTT. Combining the CDR3 with reference TRBV30 and TRBJ2-2 gives the whole variable domain SQTIHQWPATLVQPVGSPLSLECTVEGTSNPNLYWYRQAAGRGLQLLFYSVGIGQISSEVPQNLSASRPQDRQFILSSKKLLLSDSGFYLCATGAGELFFGEGSRLTVL.

The CDR3 DNA reads TGTGCCAGCAGCTTCAACCCCGGCCCCACAGGGGAGACCCAGTACTTC. Translating gives CASSFNPGPTGETQYF. This chain links TRBV7-2 with TRBJ2-5; TRBD1 is a possible D gene (6 bases). Germline CDR1 is SGHTA and CDR2 is FQGNSA. This CDR3 region has 16 residues. With 3 bases removed from V and 5 bases from J, the gap between germline ends came to 19 bases. The full variable domain, rest sourced from reference TRBV7-2 and TRBJ2-5, is GAGVSQSPSNKVTEKGKDVELRCDPISGHTALYWYRQSLGQGLEFLIYFQGNSAPDKSGLPSDRFSAERTGGSVSTLTIQRTQQEDSAVYLCASSFNPGPTGETQYFGPGTRLLVL.

This chain connects TRBV3-1 (or the pseudogene TRBV3-2) to TRBJ2-1; either TRBD1 or TRBD2 may supply D (5 bases each). Germline CDR1 and CDR2: LGHDT and YNNKEL (reference sequence). Trimming took 8 bases from V and 0 from J, leaving 14 bases between them. The CDR3 has 15 residues. CDR3 loop: CASGTSKASYNEQFF. In DNA form, the CDR3 reads TGTGCCAGCGGGACCTCCAAAGCCTCCTACAATGAGCAGTTCTTC.

This clone was picked up one time. This chain links TRBV2 with TRBJ1-5; 7 bases are a match to TRBD1. CDR1 is SNHLY and CDR2 is FYNNEI in the germline V gene. V was pared by 6 bases and J by 5 bases, with 10 bases of the junction left unmatched. The CDR3 sequence is 15 residues long. CDR3 protein: CASRRRQGVDQPQHF. The CDR3 DNA sequence: TGTGCCAGCAGACGCAGACAGGGTGTGGATCAGCCCCAGCATTTT. The whole variable domain, filled in from reference TRBV2 and TRBJ1-5, reads EPEVTQTPSHQVTQMGQEVILRCVPISNHLYFYWYRQILGQKVEFLVSFYNNEISEKSEIFDDQFSVERPDGSNFTLKIRSTKLEDSAMYFCASRRRQGVDQPQHFGDGTRLSIL.

This chain uses TRBV11-2 with TRBJ2-7, with unresolved D. The CDR3 runs 14 residues. Trimming cost V 1 base and J 0 bases, with 7 bases left between them. In germline, CDR1 is SGHAT, CDR2 FQNNGV. The CDR3 sequence: CASSLGLGSYEQYF. The CDR3 DNA sequence: TGTGCCAGCAGCTTAGGGCTGGGCTCCTACGAGCAGTACTTC.

J is TRBJ2-7 and V is TRBV14; 8 bases fit TRBD1. After removal of 0 bases from V and 2 bases from J, the junction contained 0 bases not matched to a gene. The germline gives CDR1 SGHDN, CDR2 FVKESK. The CDR3 runs to 14 residues. The CDR3 is CASSQDRGPYEQYF. The CDR3 DNA follows: TGTGCCAGCAGCCAAGACAGGGGGCCCTACGAGCAGTACTTC.

CDR3 loop: CASSERTGWAEAFF. The DNA of the CDR3 is TGTGCCAGCAGTGAGAGGACAGGGTGGGCTGAAGCTTTCTTT. The rearrangement uses TRBV6-1 and TRBJ1-1, with 8 positions matching TRBD1. CDR1 is MNHNS and CDR2 is SASEGT in the germline V gene. The CDR3 consists of 14 residues. V trimming: 3 bases; J trimming: 6 bases; junction bases outside the gene matches: 6.

This clone was seen more than once but under ten times. V and J are TRBV7-2 and TRBJ2-1; D gene ambiguous. Looked up from germline, CDR1 is SGHTA and CDR2 is FQGNSA. CDR3 length: 13 residues. Trimming pared 7 bases from V and 4 bases from J, leaving 11 bases between. CDR3 nucleotide sequence: TGTGCCAGCACCCCTCAAGGGTACAATGAGCAGTTCTTC. Encoded protein: CASTPQGYNEQFF.

The V and J genes are TRBV7-9 and TRBJ2-1, with D maybe TRBD1 (5 bases). This CDR3 spans 15 amino acids. V was trimmed by 3 bases and J by 13 bases, leaving 22 bases between them. The germline V gene has CDR1 SEHNR and CDR2 FQNEAQ (reference sequence). This chain's CDR3 is CASSLTDLRGAQQFF. In nucleotides, the CDR3 is TGTGCCAGCAGCTTGACCGATCTACGTGGGGCCCAACAGTTCTTC.

V and J are TRBV27 and TRBJ2-7, with D unresolved. The CDR3 has 13 residues. Germline V gene lookup returns CDR1 MNHEY and CDR2 SMNVEV (reference sequence). Deletions cut 2 bases from V and 4 bases from J, with 9 bases between. CDR3 DNA: TGTGCCAGCAGTTTAGCAACAAGGTACGAGCAGTACTTC. Amino acid sequence: CASSLATRYEQYF.

For the CDR3, the DNA is TGTGCCAGCAGCCAAGCTAGCGGGAGGATCCGGCGTGAGCAGTTCTTC. Amino acids: CASSQASGRIRREQFF. The V gene is TRBV3-1 (or the pseudogene TRBV3-2), the J gene TRBJ2-1; TRBD2 aligns across 11 bases. With 1 base clipped from V and 9 bases from J, the junction kept 8 bases outside the gene matches. CDR3 length equals 16 residues. CDR1 is LGHDT and CDR2 is YNNKEL in the germline V gene (reference sequence).

This clone was observed a few times. The chain employs TRBV5-4 and TRBJ1-2; 9 bases agree with TRBD1. The germline gives CDR1 SGHNT, CDR2 YYREEE (reference sequence). CDR3 length equals 14 residues. Trimming at V came to 4 bases and at J to 5 bases, leaving 6 bases not matched to a gene. The CDR3 is CASSLPGTGYGYTF. CDR3 coding DNA: TGTGCCAGCAGCCTCCCCGGGACAGGGTATGGCTACACCTTC.

J is TRBJ2-3 and V is TRBV7-9; TRBD2 matches at 9 bases. This CDR3 has 16 residues. Germline V lookup: CDR1 SEHNR, CDR2 FQNEAQ (reference sequence). Trimming at V came to 4 bases and at J to 5 bases, leaving 10 bases not matched to a gene. For the CDR3, the DNA is TGTGCCAGCAGCTACGTAGAGGCGGGAGGGCAAGATACGCAGTATTTT. Its translation: CASSYVEAGGQDTQYF.

The chain links TRBV7-2 to TRBJ1-1; D gene unclear. The CDR3 loop spans 13 amino acids. V was trimmed by 0 bases and J by 1 base, leaving 3 bases between them. CDR1 SGHTA and CDR2 FQGNSA come from the germline V gene. The CDR3 coding sequence is TGTGCCAGCAGCTTAGCGAAGAACACTGAAGCTTTCTTT. Protein: CASSLAKNTEAFF.

The chain carries TRBV5-8 and TRBJ2-3; 9 bases agree with TRBD1. The trim removed 3 bases at V and 1 base at J, leaving 3 bases unmatched. The CDR3 covers 15 residues. Germline CDR1 and CDR2: SGHTS and YDEGEE. The chain's CDR3 is CASSYTGGGTDTQYF. The CDR3 DNA sequence: TGTGCCAGCAGCTATACAGGGGGCGGCACAGATACGCAGTATTTT.

The chain joins TRBV12-3 or TRBV12-4 to TRBJ1-5; tentative D call: TRBD1 (6 bases). Trimming stripped 5 bases from V and 6 bases from J, with 8 bases between. The CDR3 length is 12 residues. DNA of the CDR3: TGTGCCAGCAGTGCCAGGGGTCAGCCCCAGCATTTT. Encoded protein: CASSARGQPQHF.

V usage is TRBV28 and J usage is TRBJ1-2; D is perhaps TRBD1 (5 bases). The length of the CDR3 is 15 residues. Trimming removed 4 bases from V and 0 bases from J, with 12 bases in between. Germline V gene sequence: CDR1 MDHEN, CDR2 SYDVKM. CDR3 nucleotides: TGTGCCAGCAGTTGGGGCGGCTCAGCTAACTATGGCTACACCTTC. Encoded protein: CASSWGGSANYGYTF.

This clone was seen once. An end of the junction differs from the germline gene, which may be a read error. This chain connects TRBV14 to TRBJ2-7, with 8 bases identical to TRBD2. This CDR3 contains 13 residues. Germline V CDR1 and CDR2: SGHDN, FVKESK. CDR3 sequence (DNA): TGTGCCAGCAGCCAAGTTTCCGGGAGGGCGGCGAACTTC. Translation: CASSQVSGRAANF. Complete variable domain (other parts from reference TRBV14 and TRBJ2-7): EAGVTQFPSHSVIEKGQTVTLRCDPISGHDNLYWYRRVMGKEIKFLLHFVKESKQDESGMPNNRFLAERTGGTYSTLKVQPAELEDSGVYFCASSQVSGRAANFGPGTRLTVT.

The J gene is TRBJ2-3, the V gene TRBV7-3; 11 bases line up with TRBD1. The V gene's germline CDR1 is SGHTA and CDR2 FQGTGA. The CDR3 has 20 residues. With 1 base clipped from V and 1 base from J, the junction kept 13 bases outside the gene matches. The CDR3 spells CASSLNPRTGGVGGTDTQYF. In nucleotides, the CDR3 is TGTGCCAGCAGCTTAAATCCTAGGACAGGGGGCGTCGGGGGCACAGATACGCAGTATTTT.

This chain uses TRBV4-2 with TRBJ1-2, with 8 bases fitting TRBD1. The CDR3 length is 16 residues. Per germline, CDR1 LGHNA and CDR2 YNFKEQ. The V and J ends lost 0 bases and 3 bases, in that order; junction bases with no gene match: 6. This CDR3 is CASSQDLQGAHYGYTF. The CDR3 coding sequence is TGTGCCAGCAGCCAAGATTTGCAGGGGGCCCACTATGGCTACACCTTC.

The rearrangement joins TRBV3-1 (or the pseudogene TRBV3-2) to TRBJ2-3, with 10 nucleotides matching TRBD2. Germline CDR1 LGHDT, CDR2 YNNKEL (reference sequence). The V gene end was trimmed by 2 bases and the J gene end by 6 bases; junction bases not matched to a gene: 2. The CDR3 is 14 amino acids. The CDR3: CASSQLAGVDTQYF. Here the CDR3 DNA reads TGTGCCAGCAGCCAACTAGCGGGAGTTGATACGCAGTATTTT.

This chain joins TRBV2 and TRBJ1-5; 7 bases are a match to TRBD1. The V and J ends lost 8 bases and 7 bases, in that order; junction bases with no gene match: 11. Germline values: CDR1 SNHLY, CDR2 FYNNEI. The CDR3 contains 14 residues. The CDR3 region is CASSNRGSGQPQHF. Here the CDR3 DNA reads TGTGCCAGCTCAAACAGGGGATCTGGGCAGCCCCAGCATTTT.

This clone was found many times. V usage is TRBV19 and J usage is TRBJ2-3, with 9 positions matching TRBD2. The CDR3 is 17 amino acids. Germline CDR1 is LNHDA and CDR2 is SQIVND (reference sequence). Trimming cost V 7 bases and J 0 bases; bases outside gene matches: 11. The DNA for the CDR3 is TGTGCCAGTACGAGCGGGAGGTTCTTTACTAGCACAGATACGCAGTATTTT. Translating it yields CASTSGRFFTSTDTQYF.

V usage is TRBV3-1 (or the pseudogene TRBV3-2) and J usage is TRBJ2-5; D is unclear. Trimming pared 2 bases from V and 2 bases from J, leaving 3 bases between. This CDR3 is 12 amino acids long. Germline V lookup: CDR1 LGHDT, CDR2 YNNKEL (reference sequence). CDR3 sequence (DNA): TGTGCCAGCAGCCAACGTCAAGAGACCCAGTACTTC. Translating gives CASSQRQETQYF.